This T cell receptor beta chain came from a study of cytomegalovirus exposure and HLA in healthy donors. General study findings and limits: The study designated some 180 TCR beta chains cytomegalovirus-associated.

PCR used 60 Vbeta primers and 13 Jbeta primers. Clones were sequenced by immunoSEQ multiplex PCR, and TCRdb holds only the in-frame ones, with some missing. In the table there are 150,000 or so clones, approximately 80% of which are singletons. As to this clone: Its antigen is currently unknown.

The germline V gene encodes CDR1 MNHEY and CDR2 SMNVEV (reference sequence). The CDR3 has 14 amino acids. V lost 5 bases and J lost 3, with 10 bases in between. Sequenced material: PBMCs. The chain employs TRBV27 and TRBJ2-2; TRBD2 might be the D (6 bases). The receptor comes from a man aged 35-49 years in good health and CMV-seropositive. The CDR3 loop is CASSITGDTGELFF. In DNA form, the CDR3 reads TGTGCCAGCAGTATAACGGGGGACACCGGGGAGCTGTTTTTT.